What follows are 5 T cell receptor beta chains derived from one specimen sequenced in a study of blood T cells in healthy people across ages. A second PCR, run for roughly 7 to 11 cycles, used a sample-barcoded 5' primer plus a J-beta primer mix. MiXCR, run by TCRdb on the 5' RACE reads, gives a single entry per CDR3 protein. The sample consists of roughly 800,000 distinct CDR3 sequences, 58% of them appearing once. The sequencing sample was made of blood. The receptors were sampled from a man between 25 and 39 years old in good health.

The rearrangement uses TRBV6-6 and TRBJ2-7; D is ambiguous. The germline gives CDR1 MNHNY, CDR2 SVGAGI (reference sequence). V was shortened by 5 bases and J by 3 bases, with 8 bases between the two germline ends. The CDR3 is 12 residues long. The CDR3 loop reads CASSLQVYEQYF. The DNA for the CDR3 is TGTGCCAGCAGTCTCCAAGTCTACGAGCAGTACTTC.

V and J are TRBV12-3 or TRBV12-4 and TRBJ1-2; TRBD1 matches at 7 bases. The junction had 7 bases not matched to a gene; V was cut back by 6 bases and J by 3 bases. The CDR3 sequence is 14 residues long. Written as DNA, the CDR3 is TGTGCCAGCAGCCTGGACAGGAGTTACTATGGCTACACCTTC. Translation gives CASSLDRSYYGYTF.

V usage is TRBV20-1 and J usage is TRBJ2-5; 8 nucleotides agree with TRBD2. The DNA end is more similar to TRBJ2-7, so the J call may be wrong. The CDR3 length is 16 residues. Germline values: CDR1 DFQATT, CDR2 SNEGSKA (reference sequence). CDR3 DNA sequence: TGCAGTGCTAGAGATCCCCGGGCGGGAGGTGATCACGAGCAGTACTTC. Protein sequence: CSARDPRAGGDHEQYF.

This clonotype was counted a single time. Here the CDR3 DNA reads TGCAGTGCTAGAGAGGGGGCCAACACTGAAGCTTTCTTT. Amino acids: CSAREGANTEAFF. This sequence joins TRBV20-1 and TRBJ1-1, with a possible D match to TRBD1 (6 bases). Per germline, CDR1 DFQATT and CDR2 SNEGSKA (reference sequence). This CDR3 is 13 amino acids long. V gave up 0 bases and J gave up 2 bases, with 7 bases separating them.

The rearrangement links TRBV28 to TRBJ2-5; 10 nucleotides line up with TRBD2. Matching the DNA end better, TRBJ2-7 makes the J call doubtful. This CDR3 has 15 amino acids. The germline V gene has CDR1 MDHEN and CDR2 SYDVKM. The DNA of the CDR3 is TGTGCCAGCAGTTTAAGTCTAGCGGGAGTAGACGAGCAGTACTTC. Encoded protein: CASSLSLAGVDEQYF.